These T cell receptor beta chains were read from a single sample in a study of blood T cell repertoires in COVID-19. Only in-frame clones appear in the TCRdb table, and some are missing; sequencing was by immunoSEQ multiplex PCR. The sample records approximately 460,000 clones, 89% being singletons. The material sequenced was peripheral blood. These receptors were collected from a man younger than 35 with COVID-19, enrolled during active disease. The CDR3 runs from the conserved cysteine through the conserved F or W. The order of the fields is clone size, D gene, V gene, J gene, CDR3 protein, CDR3 DNA. The D gene is left open where the match is weak. Size values are once, few and many counts, or a class for expanded clones, and some rows have none.

clone size: -
D gene: -
V gene: TRBV19
J gene: TRBJ2-7
CDR3 protein: CASSILFSYEQYF
CDR3 DNA: TGTGCCAGTAGTATATTGTTCAGCTACGAGCAGTACTTC

clone size: -
D gene: -
V gene: TRBV5-1
J gene: TRBJ1-4
CDR3 protein: CASSFTGGQDEKLFF
CDR3 DNA: TGCGCCAGCAGCTTTACAGGAGGGCAGGATGAAAAACTGTTTTTT

clone size: -
D gene: -
V gene: TRBV5-1
J gene: TRBJ2-7
CDR3 protein: CASSRRGYEQYF
CDR3 DNA: TGCGCCAGCAGCAGACGGGGCTACGAGCAGTACTTC

clone size: -
D gene: -
V gene: TRBV2
J gene: TRBJ1-5
CDR3 protein: CASSDDPRDNQPQHF
CDR3 DNA: TGTGCCAGCAGTGATGATCCCCGGGATAACCAGCCCCAGCATTTT

clone size: -
D gene: TRBD2
V gene: TRBV29-1
J gene: TRBJ2-1
CDR3 protein: CSAWSALRGGQANEQFF
CDR3 DNA: TGCAGCGCCTGGTCCGCGTTGCGGGGGGGCCAAGCTAATGAGCAGTTCTTC

clone size: -
D gene: -
V gene: TRBV20-1
J gene: TRBJ2-1
CDR3 protein: CSASDREQFF
CDR3 DNA: TGCAGTGCTAGCGATCGGGAGCAGTTCTTC

clone size: -
D gene: TRBD1
V gene: TRBV7-3
J gene: TRBJ2-1
CDR3 protein: CASSLGAGGLYNEQFF
CDR3 DNA: TGTGCCAGCAGCTTAGGGGCAGGGGGCCTTTACAATGAGCAGTTCTTC

clone size: -
D gene: -
V gene: TRBV4-1
J gene: TRBJ2-5
CDR3 protein: CASSQTPLDQETQYF
CDR3 DNA: TGCGCCAGCAGCCAAACACCGCTAGATCAAGAGACCCAGTACTTC

clone size: -
D gene: -
V gene: TRBV15
J gene: TRBJ1-1
CDR3 protein: CATSRDAASNEAFF
CDR3 DNA: TGTGCCACCAGCAGAGATGCGGCGAGCAATGAAGCTTTCTTT

clone size: -
D gene: -
V gene: TRBV6-6
J gene: TRBJ1-1
CDR3 protein: CASSYSEFPEAFF
CDR3 DNA: TGTGCCAGCAGTTACTCGGAGTTTCCTGAAGCTTTCTTT

clone size: -
D gene: TRBD1
V gene: TRBV6-5
J gene: TRBJ2-1
CDR3 protein: CASRTGTGGNEQFF
CDR3 DNA: TGTGCCAGCAGAACCGGGACAGGGGGCAATGAGCAGTTCTTC

clone size: -
D gene: -
V gene: TRBV20-1
J gene: TRBJ1-3
CDR3 protein: CSARGNTIYF
CDR3 DNA: TGCAGTGCTCGTGGAAACACCATATATTTT

clone size: -
D gene: -
V gene: TRBV7-3
J gene: TRBJ2-3
CDR3 protein: CASSQGWGTDTQYF
CDR3 DNA: TGTGCCAGCAGCCAGGGTTGGGGTACAGATACGCAGTATTTT

clone size: -
D gene: TRBD1
V gene: TRBV30
J gene: TRBJ2-7
CDR3 protein: CAWMGQGMYEQYF
CDR3 DNA: TGTGCCTGGATGGGACAGGGGATGTACGAGCAGTACTTC

clone size: -
D gene: -
V gene: TRBV5-4
J gene: TRBJ2-7
CDR3 protein: CASSSPGYSYEQYF
CDR3 DNA: TGTGCCAGCAGCTCTCCGGGGTACTCCTACGAGCAGTACTTC

clone size: -
D gene: TRBD2
V gene: TRBV10-2
J gene: TRBJ2-3
CDR3 protein: CASSGGLAGTDTQYF
CDR3 DNA: TGCGCCAGCAGTGGGGGGCTAGCGGGGACAGATACGCAGTATTTT

clone size: -
D gene: TRBD1
V gene: TRBV18
J gene: TRBJ1-1
CDR3 protein: CASSPPQGAKAFF
CDR3 DNA: TGTGCCAGCTCACCACCTCAGGGGGCAAAAGCTTTCTTT

clone size: -
D gene: TRBD1
V gene: TRBV2
J gene: TRBJ2-7
CDR3 protein: CASRDGTGGFYEQYF
CDR3 DNA: TGTGCCAGCAGGGACGGGACAGGGGGCTTCTACGAGCAGTACTTC

clone size: once
D gene: TRBD2
V gene: TRBV4-2
J gene: TRBJ2-5
CDR3 protein: CASSQARLAGDGETQYF
CDR3 DNA: TGTGCCAGCAGCCAAGCCAGACTAGCGGGGGACGGGGAGACCCAGTACTTC

clone size: -
D gene: TRBD1
V gene: TRBV12-3/TRBV12-4
J gene: TRBJ1-1
CDR3 protein: CASGGTGKAFF
CDR3 DNA: TGTGCCAGCGGCGGGACAGGGAAAGCTTTCTTT